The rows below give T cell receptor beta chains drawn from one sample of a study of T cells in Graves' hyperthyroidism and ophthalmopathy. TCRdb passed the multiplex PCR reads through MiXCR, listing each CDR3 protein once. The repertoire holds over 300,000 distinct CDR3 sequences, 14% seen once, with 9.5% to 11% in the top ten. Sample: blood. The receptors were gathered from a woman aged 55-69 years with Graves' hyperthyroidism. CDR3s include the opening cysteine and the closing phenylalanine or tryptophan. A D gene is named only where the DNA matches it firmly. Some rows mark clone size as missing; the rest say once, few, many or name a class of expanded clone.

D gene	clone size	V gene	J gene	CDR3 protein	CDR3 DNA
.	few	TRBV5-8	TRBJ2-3	CASSGGDRWTPDTQYF	TGTGCCAGCAGCGGCGGGGACAGATGGACTCCAGATACGCAGTATTTT
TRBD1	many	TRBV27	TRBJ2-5	CASSYRTGRETQYF	TGTGCCAGCAGTTACCGGACAGGGCGAGAGACCCAGTACTTC
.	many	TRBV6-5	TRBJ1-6	CASSYSIGEGWDSPLHF	TGTGCCAGCAGTTACTCTATTGGGGAGGGCTGGGATTCACCCCTCCACTTT
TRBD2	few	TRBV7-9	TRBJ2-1	CASSPRTSVTSYNEQFF	TGTGCCAGCAGCCCTAGGACTAGCGTCACCTCCTACAATGAGCAGTTCTTC
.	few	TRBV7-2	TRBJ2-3	CASSPPTSSTDTQYF	TGTGCCAGCAGCCCTCCGACTAGTAGCACAGATACGCAGTATTTT
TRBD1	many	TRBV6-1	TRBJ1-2	CASSHGQDYGYTF	TGTGCCAGCAGCCACGGACAGGACTATGGCTACACCTTC
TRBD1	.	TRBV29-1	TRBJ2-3	CSVLTGGAGRKVTDTQYF	TGCAGCGTGTTGACAGGGGGGGCGGGGAGGAAGGTCACAGATACGCAGTATTTT
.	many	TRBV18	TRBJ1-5	CASSTIQGFQPQHF	TGTGCCAGCTCCACCATACAGGGTTTCCAGCCCCAGCATTTT
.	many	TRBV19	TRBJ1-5	CASRPWGVNQPQHF	TGTGCCAGTAGACCATGGGGGGTCAATCAGCCCCAGCATTTT
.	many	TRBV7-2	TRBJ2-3	CASSSSGTSTDTQYF	TGTGCCAGCAGCTCCTCCGGGACTAGCACAGATACGCAGTATTTT
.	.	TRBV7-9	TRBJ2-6	CASRSGANVLTF	TGTGCCAGCAGGTCCGGGGCCAACGTCCTGACTTTC
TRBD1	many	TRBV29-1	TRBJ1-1	CSARQGVGTEAFF	TGCAGCGCAAGACAGGGAGTAGGCACTGAAGCTTTCTTT
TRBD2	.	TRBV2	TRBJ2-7	CASTPLTSADHEQYF	TGTGCCAGCACCCCTCTGACTAGCGCCGACCACGAGCAGTACTTC
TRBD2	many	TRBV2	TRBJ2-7	CASSVGPSAGGREQYF	TGTGCCAGCAGTGTAGGTCCGAGCGCGGGAGGGCGGGAGCAGTACTTC
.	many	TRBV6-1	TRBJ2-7	CASSSESRTAEQYF	TGTGCCAGCAGTAGCGAATCTAGGACCGCCGAGCAGTACTTC
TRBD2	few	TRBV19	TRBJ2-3	CARSLLFGASGPRTDTQYF	TGTGCCAGGAGCCTCCTCTTCGGGGCTAGCGGACCTAGAACAGATACGCAGTATTTT
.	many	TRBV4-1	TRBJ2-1	CASSRGPAESSYNEQFF	TGCGCCAGCAGCCGTGGCCCAGCGGAAAGCTCCTACAATGAGCAGTTCTTC
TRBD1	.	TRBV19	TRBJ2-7	CASSRDSPYEQYF	TGTGCCAGTAGTCGGGACAGTCCCTACGAGCAGTACTTC
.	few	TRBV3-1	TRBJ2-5	CASSQGWGRETQYF	TGTGCCAGCAGCCAAGGGTGGGGGCGGGAGACCCAGTACTTC
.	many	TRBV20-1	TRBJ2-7	CSARAAGAGISYEQYF	TGCAGTGCTAGAGCGGCGGGGGCGGGAATCTCCTACGAGCAGTACTTC
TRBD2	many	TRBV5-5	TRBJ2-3	CASSFGLAIWGDTQYF	TGTGCCAGCAGCTTCGGACTAGCGATTTGGGGAGATACGCAGTATTTT
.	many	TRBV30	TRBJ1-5	CAWSEPGTSQHF	TGTGCCTGGAGTGAACCGGGCACGTCACAGCATTTT
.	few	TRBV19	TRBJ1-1	CASSMYYGHTEAFF	TGTGCCAGTAGTATGTATTACGGACACACTGAAGCTTTCTTT
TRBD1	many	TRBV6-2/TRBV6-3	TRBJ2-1	CASSYPDSSDRDYNEQFF	TGTGCCAGCAGTTACCCCGACTCGTCGGACAGGGACTACAATGAGCAGTTCTTC
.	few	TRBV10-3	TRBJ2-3	CATRRQVSGSTDTQYF	TGTGCCACCAGAAGACAGGTCAGCGGTAGCACAGATACGCAGTATTTT
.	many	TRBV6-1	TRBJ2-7	CASRPDRDGTLEQYF	TGTGCCAGCAGGCCCGACCGGGATGGGACCCTCGAGCAGTACTTC
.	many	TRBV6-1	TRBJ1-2	CASNFDRQNYGYTF	TGTGCCAGCAATTTCGATCGACAAAACTATGGCTACACCTTC
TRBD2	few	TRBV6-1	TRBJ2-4	CASSYMAGGSGSKNIQYF	TGTGCCAGCAGTTATATGGCGGGAGGGTCGGGGAGCAAAAACATTCAGTACTTC
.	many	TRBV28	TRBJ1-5	CASTRRGGNQPQHF	TGTGCCAGCACCCGACGGGGTGGCAATCAGCCCCAGCATTTT
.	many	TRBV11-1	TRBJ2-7	CASSTRDGASYEQYF	TGTGCCAGCAGCACTCGGGACGGAGCCTCCTACGAGCAGTACTTC
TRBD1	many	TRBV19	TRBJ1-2	CASSPRDRGPGGYTF	TGTGCCAGTAGCCCCCGGGACAGGGGTCCTGGAGGCTACACCTTC
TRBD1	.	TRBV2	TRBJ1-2	CASDLQGVYGYTF	TGTGCCAGCGATCTTCAGGGGGTCTATGGCTACACCTTC
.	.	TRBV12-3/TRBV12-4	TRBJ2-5	CASSFSGSRANRETQYF	TGTGCCAGCAGTTTTTCTGGATCACGGGCGAATCGGGAGACCCAGTACTTC
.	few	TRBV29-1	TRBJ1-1	CSVEAAGLTEAFF	TGCAGCGTTGAAGCGGCAGGGTTGACTGAAGCTTTCTTT
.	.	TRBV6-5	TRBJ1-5	CASSSSTTLLNQPQHF	TGTGCCAGCAGTTCGAGCACCACCCTTCTCAATCAGCCCCAGCATTTT
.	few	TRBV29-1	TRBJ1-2	CSVEPLDRHGYTF	TGCAGCGTTGAACCTCTGGACAGACATGGCTACACCTTC
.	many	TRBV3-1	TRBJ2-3	CASSQGGSGADTQYF	TGTGCCAGCAGCCAAGGAGGGTCTGGTGCAGATACGCAGTATTTT
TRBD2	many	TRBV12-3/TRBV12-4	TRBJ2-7	CASRGPGLAGKQYF	TGTGCCAGCAGGGGACCGGGACTAGCGGGAAAGCAGTACTTC
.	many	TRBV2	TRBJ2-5	CASSEARDTQETQYF	TGTGCCAGCAGTGAAGCCCGGGACACCCAAGAGACCCAGTACTTC
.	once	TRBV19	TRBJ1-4	CASTSGSTNEKLFF	TGTGCCAGTACCTCAGGGAGTACTAATGAAAAACTGTTTTTT
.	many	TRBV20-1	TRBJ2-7	CSAADSGGTRPYEQYF	TGCAGTGCCGCAGATTCCGGCGGGACGCGCCCCTACGAGCAGTACTTC
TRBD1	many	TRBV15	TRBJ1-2	CATSRDRGQDGYTF	TGTGCCACCAGCAGAGACAGGGGGCAGGATGGCTACACCTTC
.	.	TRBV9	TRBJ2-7	CASSPTGTLSTVYEQYF	TGTGCCAGCAGCCCTACCGGGACTCTCTCCACCGTCTACGAGCAGTACTTC
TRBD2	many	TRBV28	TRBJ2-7	CASSLQRELLEQYF	TGTGCCAGCAGTCTTCAGCGGGAACTTCTCGAGCAGTACTTC